The present TCR beta chain was sequenced within a study of T cell changes during pregnancy in multiple sclerosis. The table came from immunoSEQ multiplex PCR; TCRdb's copy has only in-frame clones and leaves some out. The sample consists of more than 30,000 clones, 85% to 95% of them appearing once. The CDR3 is 19 residues long. Trimming took off 0 bases at V and 4 bases at J, with 23 bases between the two ends. Germline assignment: CDR1 SGHDT and CDR2 YYEEEE. This receptor was obtained from a female donor with multiple sclerosis, enrolled in a pregnancy study. The chain recombines TRBV5-6 with TRBJ2-1; possible D gene TRBD2, 6 bases. The sequenced sample consisted of PBMCs (not recorded whether the cells were cultured). The CDR3 DNA reads as TGTGCCAGCAGCTTGGCGGTGGTGCGGAGAGGGACTTATTACAATGAGCAGTTCTTC. It encodes CASSLAVVRRGTYYNEQFF.